The clone carrying this T cell receptor beta chain was observed at least ten times. Its target is not known. These data are taken from a study of T-cell reconstitution after alpha-beta-depleted transplantation in children. Unique molecular identifiers were used to barcode this TCRbeta library. TCRdb analysed the PCR reads with MiXCR anew, one entry per CDR3 protein. The table shows approximately 32,000 distinct CDR3 sequences, with around 7% occurring only once. Study-wide findings and caveats: It was reported that alpha-beta T cells came from several hundred expanded graft clones (about two months after transplant).

V was pared by 8 bases and J by 2 bases, with 4 bases between. In germline, CDR1 is SGHVS, CDR2 FQNEAQ. The CDR3 totals 10 residues. This TCR was recovered from a child under three years old who had a stem cell transplant for acute myeloid leukemia, so the T cells may come from the graft donor. The sample was peripheral blood, taken 60 days after TCRalphabeta/CD19-depleted stem cell transplant. The rearrangement uses TRBV7-8 and TRBJ2-7; the D is unclear. In DNA form, the CDR3 reads TGTGCCAGCGGGACCTACGAGCAGTACTTC. The encoded protein is CASGTYEQYF. Drawing the rest from reference TRBV7-8 and TRBJ2-7, the complete variable domain is GAGVSQSPRYKVAKRGQDVALRCDPISGHVSLFWYQQALGQGPEFLTYFQNEAQLDKSGLPSDRFFAERPEGSVSTLKIQRTQQEDSAVYLCASGTYEQYFGPGTRLTVT.